This T cell receptor beta chain appears in the sequencing data of a study of blood T cell repertoires in COVID-19. Study-wide context: The United States, Italy and Spain supplied acute and convalescent COVID-19 samples. PBMCs, B-cell-depleted T cells, or T cells were the source of the cDNA or gDNA that made up the material.

Per the original methods: Reference gene primer amplification yielded estimated nucleated cell counts. Assay: immunoSEQ multiplex PCR; the TCRdb copy retains only in-frame clones and omits some. The V and J calls and clone size are taken from that table; D and trimming were inferred from the DNA. The sample lists fewer than 300,000 clones, around 87% occurring once. Trimming left V 8 bases short and J 9 bases short, with 10 bases between. Germline V CDR1 and CDR2: LNHDA, SQIVND (reference sequence). The CDR3 runs 10 residues. The origin of this receptor is a woman aged 40 to 50 who had recovered from COVID-19. The chain carries TRBV19 and TRBJ1-1; the D is unclear. The sample comprised peripheral blood. In nucleotides, the CDR3 is TGTGCCAGTGGCCCGAACAAAGCTTTCTTT. Translation: CASGPNKAFF. Together with reference TRBV19 and TRBJ1-1, the CDR3 gives the full variable domain: DGGITQSPKYLFRKEGQNVTLSCEQNLNHDAMYWYRQDPGQGLRLIYYSQIVNDFQKGDIAEGYSVSREKKESFPLTVTSAQKNPTAFYLCASGPNKAFFGQGTRLTVV.